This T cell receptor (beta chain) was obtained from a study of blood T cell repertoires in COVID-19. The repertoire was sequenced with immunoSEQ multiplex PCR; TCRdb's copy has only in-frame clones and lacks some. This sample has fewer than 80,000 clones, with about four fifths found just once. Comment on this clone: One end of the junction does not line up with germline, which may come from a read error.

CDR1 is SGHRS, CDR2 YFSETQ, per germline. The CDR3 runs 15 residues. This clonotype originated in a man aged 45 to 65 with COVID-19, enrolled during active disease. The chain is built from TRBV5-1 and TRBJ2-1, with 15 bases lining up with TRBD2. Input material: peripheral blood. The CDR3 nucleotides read TGCGCCAGCAGCCAGGGACTAGCGGGGGGCAGCCGCGGGCTCTTC. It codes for CASSQGLAGGSRGLF. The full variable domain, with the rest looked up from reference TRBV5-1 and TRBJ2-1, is KAGVTQTPRYLIKTRGQQVTLSCSPISGHRSVSWYQQTPGQGLQFLFEYFSETQRNKGNFPGRFSGRQFSNSRSEMNVSTLELGDSALYLCASSQGLAGGSRGLFGPGTRLTVL.